This is a list of T cell receptor beta chains from one sample in a study of shared clonotypes between healthy human individuals. Clones were sequenced by immunoSEQ multiplex PCR, and TCRdb holds only the in-frame ones, with some missing. The data contain hundreds of thousands of clones, around 96% of them singletons. Sequenced material: naive CD8+ T cells sorted from blood. The receptors derive from a woman aged 25 to 39 in good health. CDR3s include the opening cysteine and the closing phenylalanine or tryptophan. The D gene is left open where the match is weak. Clone size is shown for a subset of rows, as once, few, many or a class of expanded clone.

v_call: TRBV29-1; clone_size: NA; j_call: TRBJ1-2; d_call: NA; cdr3_aa: CSALDRNRGYGYTF; cdr3_nt: TGCAGCGCCCTAGACAGGAACCGGGGGTATGGCTACACCTTC
v_call: TRBV28; clone_size: NA; j_call: TRBJ2-1; d_call: TRBD1; cdr3_aa: CASSTQSQGVNEQFF; cdr3_nt: TGTGCCAGCAGTACCCAGAGCCAGGGGGTCAATGAGCAGTTCTTC
v_call: TRBV6-5; clone_size: NA; j_call: TRBJ2-2; d_call: NA; cdr3_aa: CASSLTLNTGELFF; cdr3_nt: TGTGCCAGCAGTTTGACACTAAACACCGGGGAGCTGTTTTTT
v_call: TRBV5-6; clone_size: NA; j_call: TRBJ1-1; d_call: NA; cdr3_aa: CASSPTGSTEAFF; cdr3_nt: TGTGCCAGCAGTCCTACAGGGTCGACTGAAGCTTTCTTT
v_call: TRBV15; clone_size: NA; j_call: TRBJ2-7; d_call: TRBD2; cdr3_aa: CATSRDLGSGRNGEQYF; cdr3_nt: TGTGCCACCAGCAGAGATCTTGGGAGCGGGAGGAACGGCGAGCAGTACTTC
v_call: TRBV4-1; clone_size: NA; j_call: TRBJ2-4; d_call: TRBD2; cdr3_aa: CASSPLADGGKNIQYF; cdr3_nt: TGCGCCAGCAGCCCACTAGCGGATGGAGGCAAAAACATTCAGTACTTC
v_call: TRBV19; clone_size: NA; j_call: TRBJ2-3; d_call: TRBD1; cdr3_aa: CASSFTQGGTDTQYF; cdr3_nt: TGTGCCAGTAGTTTTACACAGGGGGGCACAGATACGCAGTATTTT
v_call: TRBV28; clone_size: NA; j_call: TRBJ2-2; d_call: NA; cdr3_aa: CASSFPDTGELFF; cdr3_nt: TGTGCCAGCAGTTTTCCGGACACCGGGGAGCTGTTTTTT
v_call: TRBV5-1; clone_size: NA; j_call: TRBJ1-2; d_call: TRBD1; cdr3_aa: CASSPGQGAGGYTF; cdr3_nt: TGCGCCAGCAGCCCGGGACAGGGGGCTGGTGGCTACACCTTC
v_call: TRBV10-3; clone_size: NA; j_call: TRBJ2-1; d_call: NA; cdr3_aa: CAISERRGAFSYNEQFF; cdr3_nt: TGTGCCATCAGTGAGCGAAGAGGCGCCTTCTCCTACAATGAGCAGTTCTTC
v_call: TRBV7-9; clone_size: once; j_call: TRBJ2-1; d_call: NA; cdr3_aa: CASSKGKSSYNEQFF; cdr3_nt: TGTGCCAGCAGCAAGGGAAAGAGCTCCTACAATGAGCAGTTCTTC
v_call: TRBV27; clone_size: few; j_call: TRBJ1-1; d_call: NA; cdr3_aa: CASSLGGSTEAFF; cdr3_nt: TGTGCCAGCAGTTTGGGGGGGAGCACTGAAGCTTTCTTT
v_call: TRBV5-1; clone_size: NA; j_call: TRBJ2-1; d_call: TRBD2; cdr3_aa: CASSGILAGSNEQFF; cdr3_nt: TGCGCCAGCAGCGGGATTCTAGCGGGATCTAATGAGCAGTTCTTC
v_call: TRBV27; clone_size: NA; j_call: TRBJ2-1; d_call: NA; cdr3_aa: CASSLSGAGLSSYNEQFF; cdr3_nt: TGTGCCAGCAGTTTATCGGGGGCGGGGCTGAGCTCCTACAATGAGCAGTTCTTC
v_call: TRBV29-1; clone_size: NA; j_call: TRBJ1-4; d_call: NA; cdr3_aa: CSVPAQGGEKLFF; cdr3_nt: TGCAGCGTTCCCGCCCAGGGAGGTGAAAAACTGTTTTTT
v_call: TRBV28; clone_size: NA; j_call: TRBJ1-2; d_call: NA; cdr3_aa: CASSLLAGSYGYTF; cdr3_nt: TGTGCCAGCAGTTTATTGGCAGGGTCCTATGGCTACACCTTC
v_call: TRBV11-2; clone_size: NA; j_call: TRBJ1-3; d_call: NA; cdr3_aa: CASSLEDSYSGNTIYF; cdr3_nt: TGTGCCAGCAGCTTAGAGGACAGCTACTCTGGAAACACCATATATTTT
v_call: TRBV27; clone_size: NA; j_call: TRBJ1-1; d_call: NA; cdr3_aa: CASSLSILGGAEAFF; cdr3_nt: TGTGCCAGCAGTTTATCGATCTTAGGAGGTGCTGAAGCTTTCTTT
v_call: TRBV14; clone_size: NA; j_call: TRBJ1-1; d_call: TRBD1; cdr3_aa: CASSQDQRTGFTEAFF; cdr3_nt: TGTGCCAGCAGCCAAGATCAGCGGACAGGGTTCACTGAAGCTTTCTTT
v_call: TRBV4-1; clone_size: NA; j_call: TRBJ2-5; d_call: TRBD2; cdr3_aa: CASSETSGRAPQETQYF; cdr3_nt: TGCGCCAGCAGCGAAACTAGCGGGAGGGCTCCCCAAGAGACCCAGTACTTC
v_call: TRBV9; clone_size: NA; j_call: TRBJ2-1; d_call: TRBD2; cdr3_aa: CASSVAQKGLAASSYNEQFF; cdr3_nt: TGTGCCAGCAGCGTAGCTCAAAAGGGACTAGCGGCAAGCTCCTACAATGAGCAGTTCTTC
v_call: TRBV28; clone_size: NA; j_call: TRBJ2-5; d_call: TRBD2; cdr3_aa: CASSRGLGNQETQYF; cdr3_nt: TGTGCCAGCAGCCGCGGACTAGGGAACCAAGAGACCCAGTACTTC
v_call: TRBV7-9; clone_size: NA; j_call: TRBJ2-5; d_call: TRBD2; cdr3_aa: CASSPKTGLAGGETQYF; cdr3_nt: TGTGCCAGCAGCCCGAAAACGGGACTAGCGGGAGGGGAGACCCAGTACTTC
v_call: TRBV19; clone_size: NA; j_call: TRBJ1-5; d_call: NA; cdr3_aa: CASREFDGFNQPQHF; cdr3_nt: TGTGCCAGTAGGGAGTTCGACGGATTCAATCAGCCCCAGCATTTT
v_call: TRBV9; clone_size: once; j_call: TRBJ2-1; d_call: NA; cdr3_aa: CASSVVRTNYNEQFF; cdr3_nt: TGTGCCAGCAGCGTAGTCAGGACTAACTACAATGAGCAGTTCTTC